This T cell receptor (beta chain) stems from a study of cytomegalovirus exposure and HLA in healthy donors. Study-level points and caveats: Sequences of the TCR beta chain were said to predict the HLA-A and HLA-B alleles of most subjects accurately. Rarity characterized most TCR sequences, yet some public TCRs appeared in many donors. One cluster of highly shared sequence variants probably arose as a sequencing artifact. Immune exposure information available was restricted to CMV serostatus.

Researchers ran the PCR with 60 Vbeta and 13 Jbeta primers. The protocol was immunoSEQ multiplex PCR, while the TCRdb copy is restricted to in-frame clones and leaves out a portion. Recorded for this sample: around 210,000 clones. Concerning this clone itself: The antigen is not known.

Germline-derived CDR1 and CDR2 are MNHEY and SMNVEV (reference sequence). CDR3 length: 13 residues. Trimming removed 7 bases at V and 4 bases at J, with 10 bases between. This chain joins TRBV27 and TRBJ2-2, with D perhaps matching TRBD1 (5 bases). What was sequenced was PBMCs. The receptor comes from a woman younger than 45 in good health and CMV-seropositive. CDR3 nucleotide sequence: TGTGCCAGCACGGACATATCCACCGGGGAGCTGTTTTTT. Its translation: CASTDISTGELFF.